Below, 6 T cell receptor beta chains from the same sample are listed, as sequenced in a study of identical twins. TCRdb processed the 5' RACE reads anew with MiXCR; each CDR3 protein has one entry. The table lists around 250,000 distinct CDR3 sequences, 12% of them singletons, with 3.5% to 4.5% in the top ten. This same sample was also part of a study on yellow fever vaccine responses in identical twins.

Sequencing input: memory (CD45RO+) T cells sorted from blood. The receptors derive from a woman under 30 in good health.

The sample holds many counts of this clonotype. The genes are TRBV12-3 or TRBV12-4 and TRBJ1-4, with D hard to call. This CDR3 region has 13 residues. V was trimmed by 2 bases and J by 7 bases, leaving 8 bases between them. CDR3 sequence: CASSLSRGEKLFF. Here the CDR3 DNA reads TGTGCCAGCAGTTTATCGCGGGGTGAAAAACTGTTTTTT.

This clonotype was seen only a few times. The rearrangement joins TRBV10-3 to TRBJ2-2, with D maybe TRBD1 (5 bases). Germline lookup yields CDR1 ENHRY and CDR2 SYGVKD. This CDR3 is built from 13 residues. V lost 10 bases, J lost 4 bases, and 13 bases lay in between. CDR3 nucleotide sequence: TGTGCCACGGGCAGGGAAGGCACCGGGGAGCTGTTTTTT. Its protein product is CATGREGTGELFF.

V is TRBV20-1 and J is TRBJ2-4; D unresolved. Germline V gene data show CDR1 as DFQATT and CDR2 as SNEGSKA (reference sequence). V lost 5 bases and J lost 0, with 14 bases in between. The CDR3 contains 15 residues. The CDR3, as DNA: TGCAGTGCTCCTGCGGAGATCCTAGCCAAAAACATTCAGTACTTC. Its translation is CSAPAEILAKNIQYF.

The chain carries TRBV27 and TRBJ2-5; TRBD2 agrees at 15 bases. The CDR3 consists of 18 residues. After removal of 5 bases from V and 1 base from J, the junction contained 8 bases not matched to a gene. The germline CDR1 and CDR2 sequences are MNHEY and SMNVEV (reference sequence). The chain's CDR3 is CASSTAGLAGGLQETQYF. Written as DNA, the CDR3 is TGTGCCAGCAGTACCGCGGGACTAGCGGGGGGACTCCAAGAGACCCAGTACTTC.

The gene calls are TRBV29-1 and TRBJ2-5; 8 nucleotides align to TRBD2. The CDR3 is made up of 11 amino acids. The V and J ends lost 8 bases and 5 bases, in that order; junction bases with no gene match: 4. Germline CDR1 reads SQVTM; CDR2 reads ANQGSEA. The CDR3 sequence: CSSRGGETQYF. The CDR3 region has the DNA TGCAGCTCCCGGGGGGGTGAGACCCAGTACTTC.

The V call is TRBV12-3 or TRBV12-4, the J call TRBJ2-1; 13 bases match TRBD2. The V gene end was trimmed by 4 bases and the J gene end by 15 bases; junction bases not matched to a gene: 12. The CDR3 contains 15 residues. The CDR3 sequence is CASSSTSGGRSGLFF. The CDR3 coding sequence is TGTGCCAGCAGTTCGACTAGCGGGGGGAGATCGGGTCTGTTCTTC.